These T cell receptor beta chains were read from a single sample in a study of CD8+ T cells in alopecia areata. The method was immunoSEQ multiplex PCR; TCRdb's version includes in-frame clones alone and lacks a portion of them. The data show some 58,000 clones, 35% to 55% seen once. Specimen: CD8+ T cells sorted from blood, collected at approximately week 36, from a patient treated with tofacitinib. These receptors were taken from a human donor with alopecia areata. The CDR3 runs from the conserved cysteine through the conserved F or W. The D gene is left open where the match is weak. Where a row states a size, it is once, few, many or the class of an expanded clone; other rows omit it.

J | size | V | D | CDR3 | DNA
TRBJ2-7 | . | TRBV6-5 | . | CASSSEPYEQYF | TGTGCCAGCAGTTCCGAACCCTACGAGCAGTACTTC
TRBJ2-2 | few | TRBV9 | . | CASSVGAATGELFF | TGTGCCAGCAGCGTAGGGGCGGCCACCGGGGAGCTGTTTTTT
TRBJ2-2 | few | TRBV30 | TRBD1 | CAWSRDRGLGELFF | TGTGCCTGGAGTAGGGACAGGGGGCTGGGGGAGCTGTTTTTT
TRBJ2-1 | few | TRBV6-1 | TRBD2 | CASSSSGSSYNEQFF | TGTGCCAGCAGTAGTAGCGGGAGCTCCTACAATGAGCAGTTCTTC
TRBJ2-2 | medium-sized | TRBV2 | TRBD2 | CASSDPREGTNTGELFF | TGTGCCAGCAGCGACCCCAGGGAGGGGACGAACACCGGGGAGCTGTTTTTT
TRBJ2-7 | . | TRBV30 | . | CAWSTTDSSWEQYF | TGTGCCTGGAGTACCACAGATAGCTCTTGGGAGCAGTACTTC
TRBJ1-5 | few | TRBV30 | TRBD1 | CAWSATGVGNQPQHF | TGTGCCTGGAGTGCTACAGGGGTGGGCAATCAGCCCCAGCATTTT
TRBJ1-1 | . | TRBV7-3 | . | CASSLSDNTEAFF | TGTGCCAGCAGCTTAAGCGACAACACTGAAGCTTTCTTT
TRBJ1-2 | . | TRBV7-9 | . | CASSPGQEAGYTF | TGTGCCAGCAGCCCCGGGCAGGAGGCGGGCTACACCTTC
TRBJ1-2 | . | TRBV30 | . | CAYLSDNYGYTF | TGTGCCTACCTTTCAGACAACTATGGCTACACCTTC
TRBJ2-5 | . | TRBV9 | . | CASSLWTGAETQYF | TGTGCCAGCAGCCTCTGGACGGGAGCAGAGACCCAGTACTTC
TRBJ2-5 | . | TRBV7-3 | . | CASSPPAGGVETQYF | TGTGCCAGCAGCCCCCCGGCCGGCGGGGTCGAGACCCAGTACTTC
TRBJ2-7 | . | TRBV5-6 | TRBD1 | CASSLARTGGSRAYEQYF | TGTGCCAGCAGCTTGGCCCGGACAGGGGGGAGTCGGGCCTACGAGCAGTACTTC
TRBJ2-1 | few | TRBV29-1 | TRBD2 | CSAPGTTYNEQFF | TGCAGCGCCCCCGGGACTACCTACAATGAGCAGTTCTTC
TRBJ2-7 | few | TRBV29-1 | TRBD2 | CSVGDYLASYEQYF | TGCAGCGTGGGGGACTATTTGGCCTCCTACGAGCAGTACTTC
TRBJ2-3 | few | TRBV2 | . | CASSELVPTQYF | TGTGCCAGCAGTGAGTTGGTACCTACGCAGTATTTT
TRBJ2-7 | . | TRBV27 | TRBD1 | CASSRQGPINEQYF | TGTGCCAGCAGTCGACAGGGACCTATAAACGAGCAGTACTTC
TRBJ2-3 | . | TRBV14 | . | CASSQVDPPSTDTQYF | TGTGCCAGCAGCCAAGTCGATCCACCTAGCACAGATACGCAGTATTTT
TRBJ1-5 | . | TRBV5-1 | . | CASSLEGREGVQPQHF | TGCGCCAGCAGCTTGGAGGGCAGGGAGGGAGTTCAGCCCCAGCATTTT
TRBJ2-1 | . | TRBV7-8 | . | CASSLGVSYNEQFF | TGTGCCAGCAGCTTAGGGGTTAGCTACAATGAGCAGTTCTTC
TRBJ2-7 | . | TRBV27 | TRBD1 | CASSTGDTYEQYF | TGTGCCAGCAGTACAGGGGACACCTACGAGCAGTACTTC
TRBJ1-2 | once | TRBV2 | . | CASSETGTSNYGYTF | TGTGCCAGCAGTGAGACAGGAACTTCTAACTATGGCTACACCTTC
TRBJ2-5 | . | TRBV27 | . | CASSLTGEETQYF | TGTGCCAGCAGCCTTACAGGAGAAGAGACCCAGTACTTC
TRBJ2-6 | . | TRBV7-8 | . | CASRRNINSGANVLTF | TGTGCCAGTCGACGGAACATAAACTCTGGGGCCAACGTCCTGACTTTC
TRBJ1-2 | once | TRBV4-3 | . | CASSQDRGNDGYTF | TGCGCCAGCAGCCAAGACCGCGGGAATGATGGCTACACCTTC
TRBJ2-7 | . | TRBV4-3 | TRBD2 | CASSQSLGLAHEQYF | TGCGCCAGCAGCCAATCCCTGGGACTAGCTCACGAGCAGTACTTC
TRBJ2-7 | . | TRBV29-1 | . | CSVEDTSSYEQYF | TGCAGCGTTGAGGACACGAGCTCCTACGAGCAGTACTTC
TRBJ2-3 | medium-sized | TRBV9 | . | CASSVETGSTDTQYF | TGTGCCAGCAGCGTAGAGACGGGATCCACAGATACGCAGTATTTT
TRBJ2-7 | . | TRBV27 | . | CASRGGRDGNYEQYF | TGTGCCAGCAGGGGGGGCAGGGATGGGAACTACGAGCAGTACTTC
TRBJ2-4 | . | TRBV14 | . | CASSAQWGDIQYF | TGTGCCAGCAGCGCACAGTGGGGGGACATTCAGTACTTC
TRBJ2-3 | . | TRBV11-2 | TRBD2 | CASSLVAGTDTQYF | TGTGCCAGCAGCTTAGTAGCGGGGACAGATACGCAGTATTTT
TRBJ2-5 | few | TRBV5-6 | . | CASSLGRETQYF | TGTGCCAGCAGCTTGGGTCGGGAGACCCAGTACTTC
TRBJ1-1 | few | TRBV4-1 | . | CASSQAQNTEAFF | TGCGCCAGCAGCCAAGCACAGAACACTGAAGCTTTCTTT
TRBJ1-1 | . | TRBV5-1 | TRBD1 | CASGYQQGANTEAFF | TGCGCCAGCGGATATCAACAGGGGGCGAACACTGAAGCTTTCTTT
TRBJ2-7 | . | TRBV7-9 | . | CASSHGTRNMYF | TGTGCCAGCAGCCACGGGACAAGGAATATGTACTTC
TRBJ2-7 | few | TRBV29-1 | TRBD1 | CSVGQGLSYEQYF | TGCAGCGTTGGACAGGGTCTCTCCTACGAGCAGTACTTC
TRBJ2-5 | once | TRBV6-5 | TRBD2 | CASSYGTSGRMETQYF | TGTGCCAGCAGTTACGGGACTAGCGGGAGAATGGAGACCCAGTACTTC
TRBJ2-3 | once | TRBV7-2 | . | CASSRTADTQYF | TGTGCCAGCAGCCGTACTGCAGATACGCAGTATTTT
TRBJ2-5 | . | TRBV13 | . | CASSRGSRETQYF | TGTGCCAGCAGCCGGGGGAGCAGAGAGACCCAGTACTTC
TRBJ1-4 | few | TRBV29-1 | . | CSVAGWAEKLFF | TGCAGCGTTGCGGGTTGGGCCGAAAAACTGTTTTTT
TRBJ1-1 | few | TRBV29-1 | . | CSVHRTEAFF | TGCAGCGTCCATCGGACTGAAGCTTTCTTT
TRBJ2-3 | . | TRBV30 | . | CAWSPRGGLARWDTQYF | TGTGCCTGGTCTCCCCGAGGAGGATTAGCCCGGTGGGATACGCAGTATTTT
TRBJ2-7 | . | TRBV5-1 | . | CASSSITPIEQYF | TGCGCCAGCAGCTCAATTACCCCCATCGAGCAGTACTTC
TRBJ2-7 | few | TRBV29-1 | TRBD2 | CSVDTGREGPEQYF | TGCAGCGTTGATACCGGTCGGGAGGGCCCCGAGCAGTACTTC